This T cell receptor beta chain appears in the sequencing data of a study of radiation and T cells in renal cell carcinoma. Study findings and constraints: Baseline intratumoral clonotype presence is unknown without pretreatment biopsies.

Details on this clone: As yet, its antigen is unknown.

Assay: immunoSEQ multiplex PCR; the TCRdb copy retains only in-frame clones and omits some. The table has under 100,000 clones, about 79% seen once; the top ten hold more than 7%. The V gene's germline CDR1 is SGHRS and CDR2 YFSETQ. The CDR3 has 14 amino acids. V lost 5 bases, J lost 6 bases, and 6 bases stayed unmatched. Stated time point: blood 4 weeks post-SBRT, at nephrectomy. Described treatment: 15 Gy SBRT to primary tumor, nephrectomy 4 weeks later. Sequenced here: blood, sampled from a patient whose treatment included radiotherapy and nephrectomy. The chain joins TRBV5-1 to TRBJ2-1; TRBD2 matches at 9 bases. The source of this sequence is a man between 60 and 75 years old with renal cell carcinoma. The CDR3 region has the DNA TGCGCCAGCAGGACCGGGACTAGCACCAATGAGCAGTTCTTC. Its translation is CASRTGTSTNEQFF.